This T cell receptor (beta chain) comes out of a study of shared clonotypes between healthy human individuals. This clone was observed a handful of times. The sample carries other DNA sequences with the same CDR3. TCRdb's table, derived via immunoSEQ multiplex PCR, lists solely in-frame clones and lacks some. Of roughly 2 million clones in the sample, approximately 94% were seen once. Germline CDR1 is MDHEN and CDR2 is SYDVKM. CDR3 length: 13 residues. Germline trimming cut 3 bases from V and 6 bases from J; bases unmatched to any gene: 2. The clonotype was recovered from a young man in good health. The chain uses TRBV28 and TRBJ1-5; TRBD1 matches at 7 bases. What was sequenced was naive CD4+ T cells sorted from blood. Stated subset: CD45RA+ positively selected. The CDR3 region is CASSLQGVQPQHF. CDR3 in DNA: TGTGCCAGCAGTTTGCAGGGGGTTCAGCCCCAGCATTTT.